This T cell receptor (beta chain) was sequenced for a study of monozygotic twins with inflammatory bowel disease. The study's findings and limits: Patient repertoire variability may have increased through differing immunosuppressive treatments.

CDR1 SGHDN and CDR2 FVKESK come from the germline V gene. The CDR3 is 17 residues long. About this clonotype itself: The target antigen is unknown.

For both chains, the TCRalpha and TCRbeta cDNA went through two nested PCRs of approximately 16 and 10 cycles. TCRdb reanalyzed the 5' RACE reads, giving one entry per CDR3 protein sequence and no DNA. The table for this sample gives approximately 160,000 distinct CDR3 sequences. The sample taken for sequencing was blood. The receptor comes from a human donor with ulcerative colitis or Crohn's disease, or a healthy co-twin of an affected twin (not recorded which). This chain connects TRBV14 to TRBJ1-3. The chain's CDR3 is CASSQDNWPSSGNTIYF.